A selection of T cell receptor beta chains follows, all from one sample in a study of CD8 T cells in ankylosing spondylitis. One entry per CDR3 protein results from TCRdb running MiXCR on the 5' RACE reads. Of a few hundred thousand distinct CDR3 sequences in the sample, about 11% are singletons; the top ten hold 6.8%. Sequencing was performed on blood, either unsorted or a sorted T cell fraction (not recorded which). The receptors come from a male donor with ankylosing spondylitis or in good health (not recorded which). Each CDR3 is given with its conserved first and last residue. The D gene is left open where the match is weak. Some rows mark clone size as missing; the rest say once, few, many or name a class of expanded clone.

.	TRBV29-1	many	TRBJ1-1	CSVESYTEAFF	TGCAGCGTTGAAAGTTACACTGAAGCTTTCTTT
TRBD2	TRBV6-5	many	TRBJ2-7	CASSYSGTGGLAGREQYF	TGTGCCAGCAGTTACTCGGGGACGGGCGGACTAGCGGGTCGGGAGCAGTACTTC
.	TRBV7-2	.	TRBJ2-3	CASSPMRGSTDTQYF	TGTGCCAGCAGCCCCATGAGAGGATCCACAGATACGCAGTATTTT
.	TRBV30	.	TRBJ1-1	CAWGQEVGTEAFF	TGTGCCTGGGGTCAGGAAGTGGGGACTGAAGCTTTCTTT
TRBD1	TRBV5-5	few	TRBJ2-7	CASSLLGDSLTYF	TGTGCCAGCAGCTTACTGGGGGACAGCCTCACCTACTTC
.	TRBV20-1	many	TRBJ2-7	CSARYEQYF	TGCAGTGCTCGGTACGAGCAGTACTTC
.	TRBV11-2	.	TRBJ1-3	CASSPRLGGSGLGNTIYF	TGTGCCAGCAGCCCGCGGTTGGGGGGTTCGGGCCTAGGAAACACCATATATTTT
.	TRBV12-5	.	TRBJ2-6	CASGNKPPGANVLTF	TGTGCTAGTGGGAACAAGCCCCCTGGGGCCAACGTCCTGACTTTC
TRBD1	TRBV5-1	few	TRBJ2-5	CASSTSGQGLRETQYF	TGCGCCAGCAGCACGAGCGGACAGGGTCTTCGAGAGACCCAGTACTTC
.	TRBV5-1	.	TRBJ2-2	CASRGPNTGELFF	TGCGCCAGCAGGGGACCAAACACCGGGGAGCTGTTTTTT
.	TRBV20-1	many	TRBJ2-2	CSALEGRNTGELFF	TGCAGTGCGTTGGAGGGCCGCAACACCGGGGAGCTGTTTTTT
.	TRBV4-1	many	TRBJ1-6	CASSQVVSGKGSPLHF	TGCGCCAGCAGCCAAGTCGTGTCAGGGAAGGGTTCACCCCTCCACTTT
TRBD1	TRBV7-8	many	TRBJ1-1	CASSPARTGGTEAFF	TGTGCCAGCAGCCCCGCAAGGACAGGGGGAACTGAAGCTTTCTTT
.	TRBV21-1	few	TRBJ1-1	CATNYPSPGQGAGTEAFF	TGTGCCACCAATTACCCCTCCCCGGGACAGGGGGCGGGAACTGAAGCTTTCTTT
.	TRBV5-1	many	TRBJ1-1	CASSLPGNTEAFF	TGCGCCAGCAGCTTGCCCGGGAACACTGAAGCTTTCTTT
TRBD2	TRBV10-3	few	TRBJ2-1	CATVAGGSSYNEQFF	TGTGCCACAGTAGCCGGGGGGAGCTCCTACAATGAGCAGTTCTTC
TRBD1	TRBV29-1	many	TRBJ2-2	CSVGQGGFAGELFF	TGCAGCGTCGGACAGGGCGGTTTTGCCGGGGAGCTGTTTTTT
.	TRBV5-1	many	TRBJ2-7	CASSLDLDEQYF	TGCGCCAGCAGCTTGGATTTGGACGAGCAGTACTTC
.	TRBV10-2	many	TRBJ1-4	CASSGQGKEKLFF	TGCGCCAGCAGTGGGCAGGGTAAAGAAAAACTGTTTTTT
.	TRBV20-1	many	TRBJ2-5	CSATDTREPETQYF	TGCAGTGCAACGGACACTCGGGAACCGGAGACCCAGTACTTC
.	TRBV5-1	many	TRBJ1-1	CASSSRYGGDTEAFF	TGCGCCAGCAGCTCCAGATACGGGGGGGACACTGAAGCTTTCTTT
.	TRBV4-1	.	TRBJ1-6	CASSQAQLSSYNSPLHF	TGCGCCAGCAGCCAAGCTCAACTGAGCTCCTATAATTCACCCCTCCACTTT
.	TRBV12-3/TRBV12-4	many	TRBJ2-3	CASSHSRDTQYF	TGTGCCAGCAGTCACTCTAGAGATACGCAGTATTTT
.	TRBV20-1	.	TRBJ2-7	CSARAVSYEQYF	TGCAGTGCTAGAGCGGTCTCCTACGAGCAGTACTTC
.	TRBV11-2	.	TRBJ2-3	CASSLAGGARTDTQYF	TGTGCCAGCAGCTTAGCTGGGGGCGCACGCACAGATACGCAGTATTTT